This T cell receptor (beta chain) was retrieved from a study of beta chain features in type 1 diabetes (dated by TCRdb to the late 2010s). Looking at the study overall: Mean age, gender distribution, total cell number and subset yield did not differ between patients and healthy donors. Naive and central memory subsets were obtained from all 30 or so donors, but regulatory and stem cell-like memory subsets were isolated from only 8 patients and 8 healthy donors. Across all samples, 107,917,701 sorted cells were examined, and cell number per subset correlated strongly with RNA yield. The study compared the TCRB repertoires of sorted circulating CD4+ T cell subsets in recently diagnosed type 1 diabetes patients with those in matched healthy donors. Broad study findings and their caveats: Naive, central memory and regulatory TCRB repertoires appeared more similar among patients than among healthy donors. Because cDNA was sequenced instead of genomic DNA, activated cells with high expression could be over-represented, although the groups did not differ in activation or CD3 levels. Patients with type 1 diabetes made fewer insertions and deleted more nucleotides at VDJ recombination sites, implying thymic rearrangement abnormalities. HLA sub-analyses involved small numbers of individuals, so any influence of HLA type on TCRB rearrangement remained unresolved. In all four CD4+ subsets, TCRB CDR3 length was moderately but significantly shorter in type 1 diabetes patients. PCR might favor shorter templates, but patient and control samples were amplified and corrected together, so any skew would affect both groups equally.

From each donor, a single peripheral blood sample of approximately 0.11 L on average was drawn into heparinised tubes. Using a panel that included CD45RO, CCR7, CD25, CD127, CD95 and CD27, naive, central memory, regulatory and stem cell-like memory CD4+ T cells were sorted on a BD FACSAria II. Purity was above 98% for every sorted population. Right away, PBMCs were isolated by Lymphoprep density gradient centrifugation and were stained directly, with no culture step. So that batch effects would be minimized, each experiment stained and sorted samples in pairs, pairing one healthy donor with one patient. Details on this clone: Its antigen is unknown. No quality values exist for individual bases; no much larger clone is one base distant.

The entire isolated RNA was reverse transcribed using the High Capacity cDNA Reverse Transcription Kit, and thus expressed TCRB transcripts were sequenced. Deep immunoSEQ sequencing was applied to naive, central memory and regulatory T cell samples, giving an average of about 3.8 million total reads per sample. After sorted cells were lysed in RLT buffer, RNA was extracted with DNase-treated RNeasy Micro or Mini kits, with the choice depending on cell number. Each cell subset was processed on its own to prevent cross-contamination, while patient and healthy donor samples were processed together. Using the immunoSEQ multiplex PCR, TCRB sequences were amplified from cDNA into 87-bp fragments spanning the CDR3 region. Amplicons were sequenced on the Illumina HiSeq platform. Per the source publication's procedure: PCR bias was computationally corrected using synthetic template baselines, reads within Hamming distance 2 were collapsed, and singletons that could not be merged were discarded. Reads were aligned against IMGT so that V, D and J genes, CDR3 length and insertions or deletions at six rearrangement sites could be assigned. Clonotype counts were normalized to sorted cell number within each subset before computing true diversity and Gini coefficients with the tcR R package. Repertoire sharing was quantified using the overlap coefficient calculated on TCRB nucleotide sequences. Out-of-frame TCRB sequences from naive cells were analyzed as a proxy for the pre-selection repertoire. Not all clones reach the TCRdb copy of this immuneACCESS table, which keeps in-frame sequences only. Checked studies attribute under half of the gap to unresolved V genes and leave the rest unexplained. V and J calls and clone size are copied from that table; D and trimming were computed from the DNA. This sample comprises about 900,000 clones, roughly a sixth of them detected only once. Jointly, the top ten make up around 0.02% of the sample.

The source material was naive CD4+ T cells from blood. In the paper's terms, the cell subset or site label means: true naive CD4+ T cells. This clonotype originated in a woman aged 18 to 35 in good health.

The nucleotide sequence is TGTGCCAGCAGCCCGAAACTTAACACGGCGCAGTATTTT. This is translated as CASSPKLNTAQYF. The rearrangement joined TRBV14 to TRBJ2-3; no D gene call is confident. CDR1 and CDR2 were assigned from the germline V gene as SGHDN and FVKESK. CDR3 length: 13 amino acids, cysteine to phenylalanine. Only the CDR3 region is kept as DNA, spanning 39 bases read in frame from base 1. V is shortened by 4 bases, J by 10 bases, and the region joining them spans 15 bases.